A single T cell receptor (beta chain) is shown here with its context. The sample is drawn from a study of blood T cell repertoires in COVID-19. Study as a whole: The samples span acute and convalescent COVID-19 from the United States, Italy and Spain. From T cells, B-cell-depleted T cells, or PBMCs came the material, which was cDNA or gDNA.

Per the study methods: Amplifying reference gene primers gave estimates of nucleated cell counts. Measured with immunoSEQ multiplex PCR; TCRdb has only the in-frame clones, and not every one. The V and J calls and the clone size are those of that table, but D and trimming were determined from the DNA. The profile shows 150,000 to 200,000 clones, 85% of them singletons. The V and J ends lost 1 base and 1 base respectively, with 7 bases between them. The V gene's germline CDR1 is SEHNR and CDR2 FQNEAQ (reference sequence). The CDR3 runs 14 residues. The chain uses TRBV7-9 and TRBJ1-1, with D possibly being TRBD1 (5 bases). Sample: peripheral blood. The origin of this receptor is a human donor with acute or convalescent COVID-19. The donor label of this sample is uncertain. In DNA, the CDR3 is TGTGCCAGCAGCTTAGACAGGCGGAACACTGAAGCTTTCTTT. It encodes CASSLDRRNTEAFF.